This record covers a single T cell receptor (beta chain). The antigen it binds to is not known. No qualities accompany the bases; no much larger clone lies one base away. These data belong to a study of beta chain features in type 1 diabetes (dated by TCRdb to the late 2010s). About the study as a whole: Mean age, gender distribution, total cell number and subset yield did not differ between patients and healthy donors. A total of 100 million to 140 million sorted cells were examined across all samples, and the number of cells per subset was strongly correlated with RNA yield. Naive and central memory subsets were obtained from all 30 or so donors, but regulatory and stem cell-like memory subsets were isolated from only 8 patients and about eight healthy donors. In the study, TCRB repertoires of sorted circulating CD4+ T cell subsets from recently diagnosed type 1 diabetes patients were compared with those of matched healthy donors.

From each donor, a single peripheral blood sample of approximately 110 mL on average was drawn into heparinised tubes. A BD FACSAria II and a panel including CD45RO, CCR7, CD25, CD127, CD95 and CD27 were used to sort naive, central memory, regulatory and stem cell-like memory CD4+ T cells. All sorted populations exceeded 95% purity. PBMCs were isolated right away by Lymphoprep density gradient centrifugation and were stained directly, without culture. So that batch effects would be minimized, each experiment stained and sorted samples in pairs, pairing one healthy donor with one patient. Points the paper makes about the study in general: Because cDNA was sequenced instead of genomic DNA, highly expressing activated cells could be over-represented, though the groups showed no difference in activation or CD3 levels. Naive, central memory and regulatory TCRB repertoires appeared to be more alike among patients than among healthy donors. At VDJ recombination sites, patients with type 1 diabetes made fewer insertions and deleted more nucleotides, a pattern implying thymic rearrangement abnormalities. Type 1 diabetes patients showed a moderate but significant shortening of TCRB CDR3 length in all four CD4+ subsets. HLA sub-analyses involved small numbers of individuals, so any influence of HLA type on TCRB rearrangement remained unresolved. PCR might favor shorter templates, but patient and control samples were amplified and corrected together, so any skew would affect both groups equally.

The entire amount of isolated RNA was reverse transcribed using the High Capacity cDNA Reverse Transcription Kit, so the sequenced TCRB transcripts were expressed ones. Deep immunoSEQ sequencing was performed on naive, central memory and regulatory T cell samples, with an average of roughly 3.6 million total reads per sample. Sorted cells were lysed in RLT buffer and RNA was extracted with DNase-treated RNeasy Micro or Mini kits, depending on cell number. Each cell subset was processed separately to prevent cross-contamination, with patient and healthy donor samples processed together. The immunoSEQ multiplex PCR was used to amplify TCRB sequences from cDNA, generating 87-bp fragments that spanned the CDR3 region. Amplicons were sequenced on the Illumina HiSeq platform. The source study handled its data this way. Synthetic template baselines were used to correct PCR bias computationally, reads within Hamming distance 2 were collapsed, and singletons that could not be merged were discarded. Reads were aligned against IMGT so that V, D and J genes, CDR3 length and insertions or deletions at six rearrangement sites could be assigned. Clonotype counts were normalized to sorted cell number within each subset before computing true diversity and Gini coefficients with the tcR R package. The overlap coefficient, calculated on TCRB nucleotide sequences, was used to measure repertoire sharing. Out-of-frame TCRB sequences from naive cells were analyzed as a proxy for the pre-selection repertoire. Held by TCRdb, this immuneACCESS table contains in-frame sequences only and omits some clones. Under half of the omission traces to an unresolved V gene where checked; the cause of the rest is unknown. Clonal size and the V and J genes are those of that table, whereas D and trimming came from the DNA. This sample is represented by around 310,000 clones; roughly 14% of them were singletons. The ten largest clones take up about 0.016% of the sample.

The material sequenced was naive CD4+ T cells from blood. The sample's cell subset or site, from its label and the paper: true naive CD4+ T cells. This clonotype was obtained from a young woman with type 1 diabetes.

For the CDR3, the sequence is CAWGRGSTEAFF. Here is the DNA: TGTGCCTGGGGTAGAGGGAGCACTGAAGCTTTCTTT. Recombination connected TRBV30 to TRBJ1-1; confidence is insufficient to name the D gene. The germline V gene (reference sequence) yields GTSNPN for CDR1 and SVGIG for CDR2. Spanning cysteine to phenylalanine, the CDR3 consists of 12 amino acids. Only the CDR3 portion is preserved as DNA: 36 bases, with reading frame beginning at the first base. The V end loses 5 bases and the J end loses 4 bases, and a stretch of 11 bases separates them.